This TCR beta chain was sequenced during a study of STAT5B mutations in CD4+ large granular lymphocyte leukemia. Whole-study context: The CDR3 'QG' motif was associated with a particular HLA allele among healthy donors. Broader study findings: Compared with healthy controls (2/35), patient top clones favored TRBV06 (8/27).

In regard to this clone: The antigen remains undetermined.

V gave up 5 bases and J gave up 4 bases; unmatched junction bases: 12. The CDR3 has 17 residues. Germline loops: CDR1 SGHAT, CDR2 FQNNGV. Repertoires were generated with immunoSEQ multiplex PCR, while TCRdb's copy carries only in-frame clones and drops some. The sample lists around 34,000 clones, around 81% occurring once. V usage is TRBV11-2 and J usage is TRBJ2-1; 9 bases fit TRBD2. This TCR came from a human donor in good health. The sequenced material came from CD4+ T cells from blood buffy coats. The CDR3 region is CASSKTVTSGSYNEQFF. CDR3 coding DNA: TGTGCCAGCAGCAAGACCGTGACTAGCGGTTCTTACAATGAGCAGTTCTTC.